This T cell receptor beta chain was obtained from a study of T cell responses to AZD1222 COVID-19 vaccine. Comment on this clone: Its target is unknown.

Clones were read by immunoSEQ multiplex PCR, and TCRdb kept only the in-frame ones, dropping some. The sample contains roughly 110,000 clones, 89% of which appear only once. Study results and caveats: Spike regions recognized by vaccine-associated CD4 TCRs spanned the protein, led by 160-218 and 743-854.

The CDR3 loop spans 16 amino acids. Trimming left V 2 bases short and J 2 bases short, with 16 bases between. The germline CDR1 and CDR2 sequences are MNHNS and SASEGT. The TCR sequence derives from an adult in good health. The chain has TRBV6-1 and TRBJ2-7, with D maybe TRBD2 (6 bases). Sample: peripheral blood, taken on day 0 of AZD1222 vaccination. This chain's CDR3 is CASSESAGGGPYEQYF. In nucleotides, the CDR3 is TGTGCCAGCAGTGAAAGTGCCGGTGGAGGGCCCTACGAGCAGTACTTC.